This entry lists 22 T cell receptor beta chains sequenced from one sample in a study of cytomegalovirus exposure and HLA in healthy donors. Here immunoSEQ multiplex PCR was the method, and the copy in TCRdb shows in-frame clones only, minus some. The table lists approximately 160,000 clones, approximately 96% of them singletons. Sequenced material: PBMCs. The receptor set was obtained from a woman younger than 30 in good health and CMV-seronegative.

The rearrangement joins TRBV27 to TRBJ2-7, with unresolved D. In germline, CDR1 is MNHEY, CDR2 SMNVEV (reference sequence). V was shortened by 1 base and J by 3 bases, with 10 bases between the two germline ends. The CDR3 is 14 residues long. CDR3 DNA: TGTGCCAGCAGTTTATTTTCGCGGAACTACGAGCAGTACTTC. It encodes CASSLFSRNYEQYF.

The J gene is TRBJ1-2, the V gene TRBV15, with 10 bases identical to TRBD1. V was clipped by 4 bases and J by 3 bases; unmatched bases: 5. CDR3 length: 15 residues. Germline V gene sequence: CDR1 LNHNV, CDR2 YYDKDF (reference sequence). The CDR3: CATSTDRGRDYGYTF. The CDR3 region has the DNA TGTGCCACCAGCACCGACAGGGGGCGTGACTATGGCTACACCTTC. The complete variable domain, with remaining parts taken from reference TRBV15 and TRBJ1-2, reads DAMVIQNPRYQVTQFGKPVTLSCSQTLNHNVMYWYQQKSSQAPKLLFHYYDKDFNNEADTPDNFQSRRPNTSFCFLDIRSPGLGDTAMYLCATSTDRGRDYGYTFGSGTRLTVV.

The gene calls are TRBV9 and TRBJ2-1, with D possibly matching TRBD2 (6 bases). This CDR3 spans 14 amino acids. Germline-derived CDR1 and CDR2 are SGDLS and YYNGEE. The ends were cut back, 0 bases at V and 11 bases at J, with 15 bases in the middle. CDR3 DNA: TGTGCCAGCAGCGTAGGGGGGGAGGAACTCAAGCAGTTCTTC. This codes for CASSVGGEELKQFF.

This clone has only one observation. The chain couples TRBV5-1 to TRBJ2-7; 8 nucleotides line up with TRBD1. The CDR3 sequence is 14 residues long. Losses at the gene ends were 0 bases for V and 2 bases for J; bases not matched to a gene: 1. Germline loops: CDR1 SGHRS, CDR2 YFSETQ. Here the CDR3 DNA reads TGCGCCAGCAGCTTGGCGACAGGGGCCTACGAGCAGTACTTC. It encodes CASSLATGAYEQYF.

The CDR3 DNA follows: TGTGCCAGCAGTTCAAAGAGGGCAACTCCTGAAGCTTTCTTT. It translates to CASSSKRATPEAFF. J is TRBJ1-1 and V is TRBV6-6; no clear D. This CDR3 is built from 14 residues. The V end was cut by 4 bases, the J end by 6 bases, with 15 bases between. CDR1 and CDR2 from the germline V gene are MNHNY and SVGAGI (reference sequence).

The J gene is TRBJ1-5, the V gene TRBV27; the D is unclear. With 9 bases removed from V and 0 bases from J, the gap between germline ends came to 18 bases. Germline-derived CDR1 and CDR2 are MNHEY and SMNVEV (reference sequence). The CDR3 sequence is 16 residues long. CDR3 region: CARPPWETLSNQPQHF. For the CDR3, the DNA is TGTGCCAGACCCCCGTGGGAGACACTTAGCAATCAGCCCCAGCATTTT.

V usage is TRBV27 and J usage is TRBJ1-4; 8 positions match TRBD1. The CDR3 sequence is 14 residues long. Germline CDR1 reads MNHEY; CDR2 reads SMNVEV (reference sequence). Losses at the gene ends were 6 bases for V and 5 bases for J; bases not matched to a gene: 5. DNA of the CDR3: TGTGCCAGCAGCCAGGGGGCTGAGAATGAAAAACTGTTTTTT. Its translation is CASSQGAENEKLFF.

This chain's CDR3 is CASSQTADRGYTF. In DNA form, the CDR3 reads TGTGCCAGTAGTCAAACAGCCGACCGGGGCTACACCTTC. The gene calls are TRBV19 and TRBJ1-2; D uncertain. V dropped 5 bases and J dropped 8 bases, with 15 bases sitting between them. Germline-derived CDR1 and CDR2 are LNHDA and SQIVND (reference sequence). This CDR3 has 13 amino acids.

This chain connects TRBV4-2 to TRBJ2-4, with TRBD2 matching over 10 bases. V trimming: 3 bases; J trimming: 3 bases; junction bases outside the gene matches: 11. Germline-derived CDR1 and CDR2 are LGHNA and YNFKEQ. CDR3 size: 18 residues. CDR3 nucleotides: TGTGCCAGCAGCCAGGGAGCGGGGGGGCGTGATGGCAAAAACATTCAGTACTTC. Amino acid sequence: CASSQGAGGRDGKNIQYF.

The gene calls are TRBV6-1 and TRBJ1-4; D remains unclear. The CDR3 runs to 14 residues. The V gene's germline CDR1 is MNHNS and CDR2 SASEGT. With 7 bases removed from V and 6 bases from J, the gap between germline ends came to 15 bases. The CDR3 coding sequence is TGTGCCAGCACCTCACGGGGAGGGTATGAAAAACTGTTTTTT. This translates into CASTSRGGYEKLFF.

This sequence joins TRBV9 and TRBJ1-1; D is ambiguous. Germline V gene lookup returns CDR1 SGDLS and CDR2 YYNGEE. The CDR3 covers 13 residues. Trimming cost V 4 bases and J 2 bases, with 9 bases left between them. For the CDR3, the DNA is TGTGCCAGCAGCTCGACGGGTAACACTGAAGCTTTCTTT. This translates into CASSSTGNTEAFF.

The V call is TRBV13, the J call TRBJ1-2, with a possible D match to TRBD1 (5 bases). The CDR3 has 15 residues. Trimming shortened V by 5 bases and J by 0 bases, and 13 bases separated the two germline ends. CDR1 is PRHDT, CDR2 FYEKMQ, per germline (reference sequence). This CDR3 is CASSPRGGANYGYTF. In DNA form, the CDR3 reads TGTGCCAGCAGCCCCCGGGGGGGAGCTAACTATGGCTACACCTTC.

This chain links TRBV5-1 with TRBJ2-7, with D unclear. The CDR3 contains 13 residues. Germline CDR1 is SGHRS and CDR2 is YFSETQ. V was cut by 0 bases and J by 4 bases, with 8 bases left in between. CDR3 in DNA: TGCGCCAGCAGCTTGGCACGCGGTTACGAGCAGTACTTC. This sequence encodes CASSLARGYEQYF.

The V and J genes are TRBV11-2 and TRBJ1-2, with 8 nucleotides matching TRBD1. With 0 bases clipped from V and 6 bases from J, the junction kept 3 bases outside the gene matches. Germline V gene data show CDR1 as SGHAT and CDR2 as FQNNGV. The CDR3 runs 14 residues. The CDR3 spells CASSLEDRGHGYTF. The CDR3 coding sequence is TGTGCCAGCAGCTTAGAAGACAGGGGCCATGGCTACACCTTC.

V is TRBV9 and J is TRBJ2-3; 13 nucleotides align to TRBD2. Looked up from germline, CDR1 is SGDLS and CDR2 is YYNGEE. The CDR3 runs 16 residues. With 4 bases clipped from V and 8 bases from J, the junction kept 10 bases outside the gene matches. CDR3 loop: CASSPLRTSGGSTQYF. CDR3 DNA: TGTGCCAGCAGCCCACTTCGGACTAGCGGGGGATCTACGCAGTATTTT. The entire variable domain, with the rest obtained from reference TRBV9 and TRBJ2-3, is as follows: DSGVTQTPKHLITATGQRVTLRCSPRSGDLSVYWYQQSLDQGLQFLIQYYNGEERAKGNILERFSAQQFPDLHSELNLSSLELGDSALYFCASSPLRTSGGSTQYFGPGTRLTVL.

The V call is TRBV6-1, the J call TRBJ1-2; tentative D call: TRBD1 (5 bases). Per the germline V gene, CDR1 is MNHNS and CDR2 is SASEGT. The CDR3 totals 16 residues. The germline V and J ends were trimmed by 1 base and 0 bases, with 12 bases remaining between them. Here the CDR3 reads CASSEGGTGPNYGYTF. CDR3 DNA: TGTGCCAGCAGTGAAGGGGGCACCGGGCCTAACTATGGCTACACCTTC.

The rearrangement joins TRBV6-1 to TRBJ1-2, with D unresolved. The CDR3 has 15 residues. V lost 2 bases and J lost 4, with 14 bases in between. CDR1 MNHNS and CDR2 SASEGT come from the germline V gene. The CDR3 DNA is TGTGCCAGCAGTGAATTGGGAGGAGGGAGCTATGGCTACACCTTC. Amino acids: CASSELGGGSYGYTF.

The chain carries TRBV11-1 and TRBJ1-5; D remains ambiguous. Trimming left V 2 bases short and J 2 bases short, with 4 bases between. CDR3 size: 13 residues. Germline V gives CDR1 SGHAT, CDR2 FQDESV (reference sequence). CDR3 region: CASSLSGNQPQHF. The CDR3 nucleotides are TGTGCCAGCAGCTTATCGGGCAATCAGCCCCAGCATTTT.

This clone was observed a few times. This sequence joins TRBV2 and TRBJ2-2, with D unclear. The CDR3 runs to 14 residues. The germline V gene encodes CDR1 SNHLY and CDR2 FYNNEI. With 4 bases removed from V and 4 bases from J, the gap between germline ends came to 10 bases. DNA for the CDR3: TGTGCCAGCAGTGGGAGTTTGACCACCGGGGAGCTGTTTTTT. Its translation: CASSGSLTTGELFF.

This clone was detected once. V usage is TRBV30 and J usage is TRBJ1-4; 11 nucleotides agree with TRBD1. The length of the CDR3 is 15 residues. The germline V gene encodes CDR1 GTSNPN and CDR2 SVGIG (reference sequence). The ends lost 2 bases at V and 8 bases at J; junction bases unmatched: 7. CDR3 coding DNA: TGTGCCTGGAGTATACCGGGACAGGGGGGAGAAAAACTGTTTTTT. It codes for CAWSIPGQGGEKLFF.

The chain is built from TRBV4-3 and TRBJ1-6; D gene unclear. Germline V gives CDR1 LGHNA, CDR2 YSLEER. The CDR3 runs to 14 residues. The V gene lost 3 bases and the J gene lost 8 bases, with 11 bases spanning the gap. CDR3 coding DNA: TGCGCCAGCAGCCACATTAAGGAGCATTCACCCCTCCACTTT. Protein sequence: CASSHIKEHSPLHF.

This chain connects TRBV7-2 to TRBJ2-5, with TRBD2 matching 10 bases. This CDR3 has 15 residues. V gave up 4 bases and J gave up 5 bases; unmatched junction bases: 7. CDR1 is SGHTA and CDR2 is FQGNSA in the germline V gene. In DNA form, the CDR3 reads TGTGCCAGCAGCTATTCCGGGACTAGCGTGGAGACCCAGTACTTC. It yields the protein CASSYSGTSVETQYF.